The 30 T cell receptor beta chains below come from one sample, sequenced in a study of T cells in narcolepsy. TCRdb keeps only in-frame clones here, not all; method: immunoSEQ multiplex PCR. The sample includes tens of thousands of clones, roughly 81% seen only once; the top ten take approximately 1.3%. The sequenced material came from CD45RA- memory CD4+ T cells from PBMCs. The origin of the receptors is a human donor with narcolepsy.

This clone was picked up one time. The chain links TRBV7-2 to TRBJ1-2, with D hard to call. The CDR3 is made up of 14 amino acids. The V gene's germline CDR1 is SGHTA and CDR2 FQGNSA. Trimming removed 4 bases from V and 3 bases from J, with 12 bases in between. The CDR3 loop reads CASSSLTADYGYTF. CDR3 DNA: TGTGCCAGCAGCTCTTTGACTGCCGACTATGGCTACACCTTC.

In its sample, this clone was seen a few times. The chain carries TRBV11-2 and TRBJ2-7; no definite D call. CDR1 and CDR2 from the germline V gene are SGHAT and FQNNGV. Between the trimmed V and J ends, which lost 3 bases and 5 bases, there was a span of 8 bases. The CDR3 is 12 residues long. The DNA of the CDR3 is TGTGCCAGCAGCTTTCCCGGAAACGAGCAGTACTTC. This codes for CASSFPGNEQYF.

This chain joins TRBV27 and TRBJ2-5, with TRBD1 as a possible D gene (6 bases). V was clipped by 5 bases and J by 5 bases, with 12 bases between them. Germline CDR1 MNHEY, CDR2 SMNVEV (reference sequence). There are 13 residues in the CDR3. The CDR3 here is CASSIYRAETQYF. In DNA form, the CDR3 reads TGTGCCAGCAGTATTTACAGGGCGGAGACCCAGTACTTC.

V usage is TRBV5-1 and J usage is TRBJ1-1; D is unclear. V lost 1 base, J lost 1 base, and 8 bases lay in between. Germline V CDR1 and CDR2: SGHRS, YFSETQ. This CDR3 comprises 14 residues. The CDR3: CASSLLGQNTEAFF. For the CDR3, the DNA is TGCGCCAGCAGCTTGTTAGGGCAGAACACTGAAGCTTTCTTT.

The chain has TRBV18 and TRBJ2-1; the D is unclear. V lost 2 bases, J lost 9 bases, and 5 bases lay in between. Germline CDR1 is KGHSH and CDR2 is LQKENI. There are 11 residues in the CDR3. CDR3: CASSPWGEQFF. The CDR3 coding sequence is TGTGCCAGCTCACCATGGGGTGAGCAGTTCTTC.

The genes are TRBV28 and TRBJ1-5; no firm D call. This CDR3 has 12 residues. The V and J ends lost 2 bases and 6 bases respectively, with 5 bases between them. Germline V gene data show CDR1 as MDHEN and CDR2 as SYDVKM. This CDR3 is CASSLTSQPQHF. CDR3 nucleotides: TGTGCCAGCAGTTTAACGAGTCAGCCCCAGCATTTT.

The chain is built from TRBV11-2 and TRBJ2-7, with D tentatively TRBD1 or TRBD2 (5 bases each). The CDR3 runs to 14 residues. The germline CDR1 and CDR2 sequences are SGHAT and FQNNGV. V dropped 9 bases and J dropped 4 bases, with 19 bases sitting between them. This chain's CDR3 is CASHGPGPSYEQYF. DNA of the CDR3: TGTGCCAGTCACGGACCGGGACCTTCTTACGAGCAGTACTTC.

The chain joins TRBV7-8 to TRBJ1-2; no firm D call. CDR1 and CDR2 from the germline V gene are SGHVS and FQNEAQ. Trimming stripped 5 bases from V and 3 bases from J, with 16 bases between. The CDR3 contains 15 residues. Written as DNA, the CDR3 is TGTGCCAGCAGCAGCGTAACAGTCGGCTACTATGGCTACACCTTC. The encoded protein is CASSSVTVGYYGYTF.

The chain couples TRBV29-1 to TRBJ2-5; 7 bases are shared with TRBD2. The DNA end favors TRBJ2-7, so the J call may be wrong. Per germline, CDR1 SQVTM and CDR2 ANQGSEA. The CDR3 length is 14 residues. CDR3 loop: CSVGGGRGTYEQYF. In DNA form, the CDR3 reads TGCAGCGTTGGGGGCGGGAGAGGTACCTACGAGCAGTACTTC.

The chain has TRBV19 and TRBJ2-3; tentative D call: TRBD2 (5 bases). The length of the CDR3 is 13 residues. The V end lost 6 bases, the J end lost 3 bases, and 10 bases lay between the germline ends. CDR1 is LNHDA, CDR2 SQIVND, per germline (reference sequence). CDR3 sequence reads: CASSLGRTDTQYF. CDR3 nucleotides: TGTGCCAGTAGCCTAGGGAGAACAGATACGCAGTATTTT.

The rearrangement joins TRBV7-2 to TRBJ1-2; D not certain. From germline, CDR1 is SGHTA and CDR2 FQGNSA. V lost 1 base and J lost 0, with 9 bases in between. The CDR3 is 15 amino acids. DNA for the CDR3: TGTGCCAGCAGCTTAGGGTCATTCCCTAACTATGGCTACACCTTC. Its translation: CASSLGSFPNYGYTF.

The chain carries TRBV2 and TRBJ1-2, with D unresolved. The V gene's germline CDR1 is SNHLY and CDR2 FYNNEI. The germline V and J ends were trimmed by 7 bases and 8 bases, with 23 bases remaining between them. The CDR3 runs 15 residues. CDR3 DNA sequence: TGTGCCAGCATAGAACAGCAGACCCTTTTCTGGGGCTACACCTTC. Translating gives CASIEQQTLFWGYTF.

The chain combines TRBV7-9 with TRBJ2-7; 8 bases are a match to TRBD2. V trimming: 0 bases; J trimming: 5 bases; junction bases outside the gene matches: 9. Germline CDR1 and CDR2: SEHNR and FQNEAQ (reference sequence). The CDR3 runs 16 residues. CDR3 region: CASSLARAGGVHEQYF. Written as DNA, the CDR3 is TGTGCCAGCAGCTTAGCGCGGGCGGGAGGCGTCCACGAGCAGTACTTC.

The V and J genes are TRBV7-2 and TRBJ2-4; tentative D call: TRBD2 (6 bases). The germline V gene has CDR1 SGHTA and CDR2 FQGNSA. The CDR3 has 12 amino acids. V lost 2 bases to trimming and J lost 15 bases, with 14 bases between them. CDR3 in DNA: TGTGCCAGCAGCTTAATAGGAGGGGAGAGGTACTTC. This codes for CASSLIGGERYF.

The chain joins TRBV4-3 to TRBJ2-2, with D hard to call. The germline gives CDR1 LGHNA, CDR2 YSLEER. V gave up 0 bases and J gave up 6 bases, with 8 bases separating them. The CDR3 has 14 amino acids. CDR3 region: CASSQDNIAGELFF. The CDR3, as DNA: TGCGCCAGCAGCCAAGATAACATTGCCGGGGAGCTGTTTTTT.

This chain joins TRBV5-8 and TRBJ2-5; the match to TRBD2 covers 14 bases. Germline CDR1 reads SGHTS; CDR2 reads YDEGEE. The CDR3 runs 16 residues. V lost 4 bases and J lost 5; bases outside the gene matches: 7. The DNA of the CDR3 is TGTGCCAGCAGCCGCGGACTAGCGGGAGGAGGTGAGACCCAGTACTTC. It translates to CASSRGLAGGGETQYF.

The rearrangement uses TRBV10-3 and TRBJ2-4; 7 bases fit TRBD1. J was trimmed by 5 bases and V by 4 bases; bases with no gene match: 8. The CDR3 has 15 amino acids. CDR1 is ENHRY, CDR2 SYGVKD, per germline. This CDR3 is CAISGGGDGENIQYF. DNA of the CDR3: TGTGCCATCAGTGGAGGGGGCGACGGGGAAAACATTCAGTACTTC.

The sample holds one count of this clone. The rearrangement links TRBV29-1 to TRBJ1-5; tentatively, D is TRBD1 (6 bases). The CDR3 length is 13 residues. The germline V gene has CDR1 SQVTM and CDR2 ANQGSEA. V was clipped by 3 bases and J by 3 bases, with 9 bases between them. CDR3 DNA sequence: TGCAGCGTTGATCAGGGGCCCAATCAGCCCCAGCATTTT. The encoded protein is CSVDQGPNQPQHF.

The V call is TRBV7-9, the J call TRBJ2-1; TRBD2 aligns across 9 bases. The trim removed 0 bases at V and 7 bases at J, leaving 4 bases unmatched. Germline-derived CDR1 and CDR2 are SEHNR and FQNEAQ (reference sequence). This CDR3 is built from 15 residues. Here the CDR3 DNA reads TGTGCCAGCAGCTTAGCGGCTAGCGGGACAAATGAGCAGTTCTTC. It codes for CASSLAASGTNEQFF.

The chain joins TRBV29-1 to TRBJ1-1; possibly TRBD1 for D (6 bases). With 4 bases removed from V and 1 base from J, the gap between germline ends came to 16 bases. Germline CDR1 SQVTM, CDR2 ANQGSEA. The CDR3 is 15 residues long. This chain's CDR3 is CSVAEGGHWNTEAFF. The CDR3, as DNA: TGCAGCGTTGCCGAGGGGGGACATTGGAACACTGAAGCTTTCTTT.

CDR3 amino acids: CASSPGRGGERVNTEAFF. In DNA, the CDR3 is TGCGCCAGCAGCCCGGGGAGGGGAGGTGAAAGAGTGAACACTGAAGCTTTCTTT. J is TRBJ1-1 and V is TRBV5-1; the D gene is possibly TRBD1 (5 bases). The V end lost 4 bases, the J end lost 0 bases, and 22 bases lay between the germline ends. Per germline, CDR1 SGHRS and CDR2 YFSETQ. The CDR3 totals 18 residues.

A single count supports this clone. The chain carries TRBV19 and TRBJ2-1; D is possibly TRBD1 or TRBD2 (5 bases each). Deletions cut 3 bases from V and 8 bases from J, with 14 bases between. Germline lookup yields CDR1 LNHDA and CDR2 SQIVND (reference sequence). The CDR3 extends over 14 amino acids. CDR3 sequence reads: CASSIRGAGDEQFF. The CDR3 coding sequence is TGTGCCAGTAGTATTCGAGGGGCAGGCGATGAGCAGTTCTTC.

The chain joins TRBV28 to TRBJ1-1, with D maybe TRBD1 (6 bases). V was cut by 3 bases and J by 4 bases, with 18 bases left in between. Germline V gene sequence: CDR1 MDHEN, CDR2 SYDVKM. This CDR3 comprises 16 residues. CDR3: CASSFLQGPKGTEAFF. The CDR3 DNA reads TGTGCCAGCAGTTTTTTACAGGGTCCAAAAGGCACTGAAGCTTTCTTT. Based on the CDR3 plus reference TRBV28 and TRBJ1-1, the full variable domain is DVKVTQSSRYLVKRTGEKVFLECVQDMDHENMFWYRQDPGLGLRLIYFSYDVKMKEKGDIPEGYSVSREKKERFSLILESASTNQTSMYLCASSFLQGPKGTEAFFGQGTRLTVV.

The J gene is TRBJ1-1, the V gene TRBV10-2; D is ambiguous. There are 12 residues in the CDR3. The V gene's germline CDR1 is WSHSY and CDR2 SAAADI. V was pared by 3 bases and J by 8 bases, with 10 bases between. CDR3 sequence reads: CASSDPTTEAFF. DNA of the CDR3: TGCGCCAGCAGTGACCCGACCACCGAAGCTTTCTTT.

The V and J genes are TRBV4-2 and TRBJ2-5, with D perhaps TRBD2 (6 bases). The CDR3 is 18 amino acids. Trimming removed 1 base at V and 4 bases at J, with 22 bases between. The germline V gene encodes CDR1 LGHNA and CDR2 YNFKEQ. CDR3 DNA: TGTGCCAGCAGCCAAGTTAGCGGACCCTCGGGGGTTGGAGAGACCCAGTACTTC. Its protein product is CASSQVSGPSGVGETQYF.

The genes are TRBV5-1 and TRBJ2-1; TRBD1 is a possible D gene (5 bases). CDR3 size: 15 residues. Between the trimmed V and J ends, which lost 5 bases and 6 bases, there was a span of 18 bases. The germline V gene has CDR1 SGHRS and CDR2 YFSETQ. CDR3 amino acids: CASRKDSPNTNEQFF. CDR3 nucleotide sequence: TGCGCCAGCAGGAAAGACAGTCCCAACACCAATGAGCAGTTCTTC.

The gene calls are TRBV7-9 and TRBJ2-2, with D possibly called TRBD1 or TRBD2 (5 bases each). Germline V gene lookup returns CDR1 SEHNR and CDR2 FQNEAQ (reference sequence). Trimming left V 11 bases short and J 5 bases short, with 15 bases between. The length of the CDR3 is 13 residues. Here the CDR3 reads CAPSVWGTGELFF. The CDR3 region has the DNA TGTGCCCCCTCAGTCTGGGGGACCGGGGAGCTGTTTTTT.

The chain carries TRBV11-1 and TRBJ1-2; D unresolved. There are 15 residues in the CDR3. The germline gives CDR1 SGHAT, CDR2 FQDESV (reference sequence). Trimming took off 1 base at V and 0 bases at J, with 9 bases between the two ends. The CDR3 here is CASSLDQTPNYGYTF. CDR3 DNA sequence: TGTGCCAGCAGCTTAGACCAGACACCTAACTATGGCTACACCTTC.

This chain joins TRBV11-2 and TRBJ1-2; 10 nucleotides align to TRBD1. V trimming: 3 bases; J trimming: 7 bases; junction bases outside the gene matches: 5. There are 14 residues in the CDR3. Looked up from germline, CDR1 is SGHAT and CDR2 is FQNNGV. The CDR3 loop is CASSFRTGGFGYTF. The CDR3 nucleotides read TGTGCCAGCAGCTTTCGGACAGGGGGATTTGGCTACACCTTC.

The table lists this clone with a count of one. This chain links TRBV13 with TRBJ2-7; D is unresolved. Germline values: CDR1 PRHDT, CDR2 FYEKMQ (reference sequence). Trimming pared 5 bases from V and 7 bases from J, leaving 9 bases between. There are 11 residues in the CDR3. The CDR3 sequence is CASSALGEQYF. The CDR3 DNA is TGTGCCAGCAGCGCCCTCGGAGAGCAGTACTTC.